This is a list of T cell receptor beta chains from one sample in a study of identical twins. TCRdb re-analysed the 5' RACE reads in MiXCR, keeping a single row per CDR3 protein. The sample holds around 530,000 distinct CDR3 sequences, roughly 15% seen once. The same data also went into a second study, on yellow fever vaccine responses in identical twins.

Specimen: CD4+ T cells sorted from blood. The receptors derive from a woman between 18 and 30 years old in good health. The CDR3 runs from the conserved cysteine through the conserved F or W. Fields, in order: clone size, J gene, D gene, V gene, CDR3 DNA, CDR3 protein. The D gene is left open where the match is weak. Size values are once, few and many counts, or a class for expanded clones, and some rows have none.

>few|TRBJ2-1|TRBD1|TRBV9
TGTGCCAGCAGACAGGGGCCTTCTCGGAATGAGCAGTTCTTC
CASRQGPSRNEQFF
>.|TRBJ2-5|.|TRBV5-1
TGCGCCAGCTGGAACTTATGGGAGACCCAGTACTTC
CASWNLWETQYF
>.|TRBJ2-2|.|TRBV6-2/TRBV6-3
TGTGCCAGCGGTTGGGGAGTTTCTCCCGGGGAGCTGTTTTTT
CASGWGVSPGELFF
>.|TRBJ2-2|.|TRBV20-1
TGCAGTGCTACCCGACTGGTACCCGGGGAGCTGTTTTTT
CSATRLVPGELFF
>.|TRBJ1-4|.|TRBV20-1
TGCAGTGCTAGAGATTCCGGGATTTCCGAAAAACTGTTTTTT
CSARDSGISEKLFF
>few|TRBJ2-1|.|TRBV6-5
TGTGCCAGCAGTTACTCGGGGGGGCGTATATACAATGAGCAGTTCTTC
CASSYSGGRIYNEQFF
>few|TRBJ2-5|.|TRBV24-1
TGTGCCACCAGTGATTTAAGGGTGGGGCAAGAGACCCAGTACTTC
CATSDLRVGQETQYF
>.|TRBJ2-5|.|TRBV6-1
TGTGCCAGCAGCCCGGGTCGGCTGAAAGAGACCCAGTACTTC
CASSPGRLKETQYF
>few|TRBJ2-3|TRBD2|TRBV25-1
TGTGCCAGCAGTGAATACGGGGGGGCCACAGATACGCAGTATTTT
CASSEYGGATDTQYF
>few|TRBJ2-2|.|TRBV3-1
TGTGCCAGCAGCCGGATACCGACAGGATCTTCCGGGGAGCTGTTTTTT
CASSRIPTGSSGELFF
>.|TRBJ2-3|.|TRBV5-1
TGCGCCAGCAGCTTGCGGTCAACGCCCACAGATACGCAGTATTTT
CASSLRSTPTDTQYF
>.|TRBJ2-7|.|TRBV27
TGTGCCAGCAGTTTAAGGAGCGAGCAGGTCCTTCCCTACGAGCAGTACTTC
CASSLRSEQVLPYEQYF
>few|TRBJ2-7|TRBD1|TRBV5-1
TGCGCCAGCAGCTGGGGGACAGGGGCCACCTACGAGCAGTACTTC
CASSWGTGATYEQYF
>.|TRBJ2-3|.|TRBV5-5
TGTGCCAGCAGCTTGGTGCGGCTAACAGATACGCAGTATTTT
CASSLVRLTDTQYF
>many|TRBJ2-3|.|TRBV11-2
TGTGCCAGCAGAAAACCGGGACGTCTTCGCGCAGATACGCAGTATTTT
CASRKPGRLRADTQYF
>.|TRBJ2-1|.|TRBV2
TGTGCCAGCAGTGAAGCGTATAGGGTTATTAGCTACAATGAGCAGTTCTTC
CASSEAYRVISYNEQFF
>.|TRBJ2-2|.|TRBV27
TGTGCCAGCATGGAGGGGTGGGGCGGGGAGCTGTTTTTT
CASMEGWGGELFF
>few|TRBJ2-7|TRBD2|TRBV20-1
TGCAGTGCTAGTACCAGAAACAGACTAGCGGGATTTGGCGAGCAGTACTTC
CSASTRNRLAGFGEQYF
>many|TRBJ1-1|.|TRBV12-3/TRBV12-4
TGTGCCAGCAGTTTTTCGGGGGGGAACACTGAAGCTTTCTTT
CASSFSGGNTEAFF
>.|TRBJ1-3|.|TRBV6-1
TGTGCCAGCAGTGAAGACCGTTCCCATGCTGGAAACACCATATATTTT
CASSEDRSHAGNTIYF
>many|TRBJ2-1|TRBD2|TRBV12-3/TRBV12-4
TGTGCCAGCAGTTTCAGGGTAGCGGGAGGGTCTAATGAGCAGTTCTTC
CASSFRVAGGSNEQFF
>.|TRBJ1-2|.|TRBV7-2
TGTGCCAGCAGCCAGTTACAGGGTGCCTATGGCTACACCTTC
CASSQLQGAYGYTF
>many|TRBJ1-5|.|TRBV12-3/TRBV12-4
TGTGCCAGCAGTTTAGGGAGTAACGGCAATCAGCCCCAGCATTTT
CASSLGSNGNQPQHF
>many|TRBJ2-1|TRBD1|TRBV15
TGTGCCACCAGCAGATTAGGGACAGGGCGGGACAATGAGCAGTTCTTC
CATSRLGTGRDNEQFF
>.|TRBJ2-1|TRBD2|TRBV9
TGTGCCAGCAGCTCCCAACCCTCACTAGCGGGAACCTACAATGAGCAGTTCTTC
CASSSQPSLAGTYNEQFF
>.|TRBJ1-6|TRBD1|TRBV5-5
TGTGCCAGCAGCCCCGGGACAGTAGATTCACCCCTCCACTTT
CASSPGTVDSPLHF
>.|TRBJ2-5|.|TRBV5-4
TGTGCCAGCAGCTCATTAGGCGGGGCGCAAGAGACCCAGTACTTC
CASSSLGGAQETQYF
>.|TRBJ1-2|TRBD1|TRBV12-5
TGTGCTAGTGGTTTGGGGACAGGGGACTATGGCTACACCTTC
CASGLGTGDYGYTF
>.|TRBJ2-1|.|TRBV12-3/TRBV12-4
TGTGCCAGCAGTCCTCCGGGACACCTGCGCAATGAGCAGTTCTTC
CASSPPGHLRNEQFF
>few|TRBJ2-1|TRBD1|TRBV4-1
TGCGCCAGCAGCCAGGGACAGACTGAGCAGTTCTTC
CASSQGQTEQFF
>few|TRBJ1-1|.|TRBV12-3/TRBV12-4
TGTGCCAGCAGTCCAACAACCTACAGGGCGGGCACTGAAGCTTTCTTT
CASSPTTYRAGTEAFF
>.|TRBJ2-1|.|TRBV12-3/TRBV12-4
TGTGCCAGCGCCTCGAGGGGTGAGCAGTTCTTC
CASASRGEQFF
>few|TRBJ1-2|.|TRBV5-4
TGTGCCAGCAGCTTGCCAGGGGCTGACTATGGCTACACCTTC
CASSLPGADYGYTF
>.|TRBJ2-4|.|TRBV24-1
TGTGCCACCAGTGACACTCCCAAAGCCATCGGGACAAAGGTTTGGGAAAACATTCAGTACTTC
CATSDTPKAIGTKVWENIQYF
>.|TRBJ2-3|.|TRBV7-3
TGTGCCAGCAGCTCCGGGAGCGCAGATACGCAGTATTTT
CASSSGSADTQYF
>.|TRBJ2-1|.|TRBV18
TGTGCCAGCTCACCAGGGACTCACAATGAGCAGTTCTTC
CASSPGTHNEQFF
>few|TRBJ2-2|.|TRBV3-1
TGTGCCAGCAGCCAAGGGGGAGGGGGCGGCTACACCGGGGAGCTGTTTTTT
CASSQGGGGGYTGELFF
>.|TRBJ2-3|.|TRBV6-5
TGTGCCAGCAGTTATAGGGGGGGGCAGGGGATTGATACGCAGTATTTT
CASSYRGGQGIDTQYF
>many|TRBJ2-1|TRBD2|TRBV20-1
TGCAGTGCTAGAGACCGACTAGCGGGGACCAATGAGCAGTTCTTC
CSARDRLAGTNEQFF
>few|TRBJ2-5|.|TRBV4-2
TGTGCCAGCAGCCAAGATAACTCTAGGTTAGGCATCACGGAGACCCAGTACTTC
CASSQDNSRLGITETQYF
>few|TRBJ2-7|TRBD1|TRBV2
TGTGCCAGCGGGACAGGGGTCTACGAGCAGTACTTC
CASGTGVYEQYF
>many|TRBJ1-1|.|TRBV12-3/TRBV12-4
TGTGCCAGCAGTTTAACTGAAGCTTTCTTT
CASSLTEAFF
>few|TRBJ2-7|TRBD2|TRBV5-5
TGTGCCAGCAGCTTGTTCACTTTCACCAGCGGGAGGCCCTACGAGCAGTACTTC
CASSLFTFTSGRPYEQYF
>.|TRBJ2-2|TRBD2|TRBV11-3
TGTGCCAGCAGCCCTCAACTAGCGTTGGACACCGGGGAGCTGTTTTTT
CASSPQLALDTGELFF
>.|TRBJ2-2|TRBD2|TRBV20-1
TGCAGTGCTAGAGATTTCGCTAGCGGGGGGGCAGTTGGCGGGGAGCTGTTTTTT
CSARDFASGGAVGGELFF
>few|TRBJ2-3|TRBD2|TRBV4-1
TGCGCCAGCACCGTAGCGGGAGGCACAGATACGCAGTATTTT
CASTVAGGTDTQYF